This T cell receptor beta chain was captured in a study of blood T cell repertoires in COVID-19. The germline V and J ends were trimmed by 0 bases and 4 bases, with 13 bases remaining between them. The germline V gene encodes CDR1 LGHNA and CDR2 YSLEER. CDR3 length equals 15 residues. Profiled with immunoSEQ multiplex PCR; TCRdb holds only in-frame clones, not every one. The table includes some 83,000 clones, roughly four fifths detected once. The rearrangement joins TRBV4-3 to TRBJ2-7; possible D gene TRBD1, 6 bases. The sequence came from a man between 50 and 59 years old with acute or convalescent COVID-19. Sequenced sample: peripheral blood. This CDR3 is CASSQEAGANYEQYF. The CDR3 DNA reads TGCGCCAGCAGCCAAGAGGCAGGGGCGAATTACGAGCAGTACTTC.